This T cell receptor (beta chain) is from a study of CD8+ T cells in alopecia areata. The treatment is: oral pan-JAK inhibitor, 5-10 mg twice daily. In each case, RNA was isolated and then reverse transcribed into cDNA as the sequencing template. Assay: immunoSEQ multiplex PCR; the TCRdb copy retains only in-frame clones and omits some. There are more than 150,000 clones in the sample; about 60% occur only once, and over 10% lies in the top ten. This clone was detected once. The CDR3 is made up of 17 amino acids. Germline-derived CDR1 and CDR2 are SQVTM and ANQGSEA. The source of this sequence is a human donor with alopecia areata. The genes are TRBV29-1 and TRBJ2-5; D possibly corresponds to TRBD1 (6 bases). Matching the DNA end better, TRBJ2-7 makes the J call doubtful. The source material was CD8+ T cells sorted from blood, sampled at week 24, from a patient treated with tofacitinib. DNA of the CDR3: TGCAGCGTTGAATGGGGAACACAGGGATCGGGCTCCTACGAGCAGTACTTC. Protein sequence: CSVEWGTQGSGSYEQYF.